A single sample is the source of the 20 T cell receptor delta chains below, sequenced in a study of gamma-delta chains in newborns, infants, children. TCRdb re-processed the reads using CATT. The table has about 6,900 delta-chain clones, about 2% seen once. Material for sequencing was blood. Receptor source: a child who was a newborn, infant or young child, either healthy, febrile or measles-vaccinated (not recorded which).

A word on this clone: The mismatch at residue 12 between this DNA's translation and the TCRdb protein of a much larger clone likely reflects a read error; the protein shown is translated from the DNA. V usage is TRDV2 and J usage is TRDJ3, with TRDD3 identical over 8 bases. The J segment lost 2 bases and the V segment lost 0 bases, leaving 11 bases of the junction unmatched. The V gene's germline CDR1 is GEAIGNYY and CDR2 EKD. The CDR3 spans 20 residues. DNA for the CDR3: TGTGCCTGTGACACCGCGTACTGGGGGCCGAGCCCCTGGGACACCCGACAGATGTTTTTC. Its translation is CACDTAYWGPSPWDTRQMFF.

This clone is deemed large. Other DNA sequences in this specimen translate into the identical CDR3. V gene TRAV29/DV5 combines with J gene TRDJ1; 10 bases map to TRDD3. This CDR3 is 17 amino acids long. The germline V gene has CDR1 NSMFDY and CDR2 ISSIKDK. The ends lost 0 bases at V and 3 bases at J; junction bases unmatched: 11. CDR3 protein: CAASAYVLGDSADKLIF. Here the CDR3 DNA reads TGTGCAGCAAGCGCGTACGTACTGGGGGATTCAGCCGATAAACTCATCTTT.

This clone occurred a few times. This DNA's translation differs at residue 10 from TCRdb's protein, which comes from a much larger clone; a read error is likely, and the protein shown is translated from the DNA. This sequence joins TRDV2 and TRDJ3; 7 nucleotides agree with TRDD3. Germline V CDR1 and CDR2: GEAIGNYY, EKD. The CDR3 runs 19 residues. With V trimmed by 2 bases and J by 0 bases, 9 bases remained unmatched. The CDR3 sequence is CACDRLGIPISWDTRQMFF. As DNA, the CDR3 is TGTGCCTGTGACAGACTGGGGATCCCCATCTCCTGGGACACCCGACAGATGTTTTTC.

For this clone: TCRdb lists the protein of a much larger clone for this DNA, which differs at residue 14, so this is likely a read error; the protein given here is translated from the DNA itself. The rearrangement links TRDV2 to TRDJ3; 7 bases agree with TRDD3. CDR1 and CDR2 from the germline V gene are GEAIGNYY and EKD. CDR3 length equals 20 residues. Here the CDR3 DNA reads TGTGCCTGTGACACCGCGTCTCTGGGGGCGAGCTCCTGGAACACCCGACAGATGTTTTTC. Translation: CACDTASLGASSWNTRQMFF.

This clone has only a few counts. The protein TCRdb gives is from a much larger clone and does not agree with this DNA's translation at residue 14, likely a read error; the protein shown here comes from the DNA. The V call is TRDV2, the J call TRDJ3; 9 nucleotides line up with TRDD3. Germline values: CDR1 GEAIGNYY, CDR2 EKD. The length of the CDR3 is 18 residues. The CDR3 nucleotides read TGTGCCTGTGACACCGTACTGGGGGACTCCTGGGACACCCAACAGATGTTTTTC. As protein: CACDTVLGDSWDTQQMFF.

In its sample, this clone was seen a few times. A far larger clone is one base from this, pointing to a likely read error. The V call is TRDV2, the J call TRDJ3; maybe TRDD3 (5 bases). This CDR3 comprises 18 residues. Germline assignment: CDR1 GEAIGNYY and CDR2 EKD. The CDR3 DNA reads as TGTGCCTGTGACACCGGGGGTTTTAGCTCCTGGGACACCCGACAGACGTTTTTC. It yields the protein CACDTGGFSSWDTRQTFF.

The V gene is TRDV2, the J gene TRDJ3; 10 bases are a match to TRDD3. V dropped 3 bases and J dropped 0; count of bases not matched to a gene: 4. CDR3 length: 18 residues. The germline CDR1 and CDR2 sequences are GEAIGNYY and EKD. CDR3 loop: CACDSYWGISWDTRQMFF. The CDR3 DNA reads as TGTGCCTGTGACTCATACTGGGGGATCTCCTGGGACACCCGACAGATGTTTTTC.

This clone was counted between two and nine times. The TCRdb record carries a much larger clone's protein, which differs from this DNA's translation at residue 6; a read error is the likely cause, and the protein listed here is the DNA translation. The chain joins TRDV2 to TRDJ1; TRDD3 matches at 13 bases. The junction had 7 bases not matched to a gene; V was cut back by 0 bases and J by 4 bases. The CDR3 runs 17 residues. The germline gives CDR1 GEAIGNYY, CDR2 EKD. The CDR3: CACDTVLGDTRGDKLIF. The CDR3 region has the DNA TGTGCCTGTGACACCGTACTGGGGGATACGCGGGGCGATAAACTCATCTTT.

The sample holds a few counts of this clone. This may be a read error: a much more frequent sequence differs by one nucleotide. The sample contains more than one DNA sequence encoding this CDR3. This chain joins TRDV2 and TRDJ3; D possibly corresponds to TRDD3 (5 bases). CDR1 is GEAIGNYY and CDR2 is EKD in the germline V gene. This CDR3 is built from 17 residues. The CDR3 nucleotides read TGTGCCTGTGACACCGTCGATGGGGCCTGGGACACCCGACAAATGTTTTTC. It is translated as CACDTVDGAWDTRQMFF.

This clone has just a few counts. A far more abundant clone sits one base away, making this likely a read error. This same CDR3 is encoded by further DNA sequences in the sample. The genes are TRAV29/DV5 and TRDJ1; a weak D match, TRDD3 (6 bases). Germline lookup yields CDR1 NSMFDY and CDR2 ISSIKDK. There are 16 residues in the CDR3. CDR3 DNA sequence: TGTGCGGCAAGCGCGTTGGGGGGACGGGACACCGATAAACTCATCTTT. Amino acids: CAASALGGRDTDKLIF.

The table lists this clone with a few counts. The protein held in TCRdb is that of a much larger clone and does not match this DNA's translation at residue 6, likely because of a read error; the protein shown is translated from the DNA. The chain is built from TRDV2 and TRDJ2, with TRDD3 matching 10 bases. V lost 3 bases to trimming and J lost 0 bases; unmatched junction nucleotides: 9. The CDR3 length is 18 residues. Germline loops: CDR1 GEAIGNYY, CDR2 EKD. Here the CDR3 DNA reads TGTGCCTGTGACTCAGCACTGGGGGATCCCGCTTTGACAGCACAACTCTTCTTT. Translation gives CACDSALGDPALTAQLFF.

A word on this clone: A much larger clone lies one base from this, so it may be a read error. The V and J genes are TRDV2 and TRDJ3; maybe TRDD3 (5 bases). Per the germline V gene, CDR1 is GEAIGNYY and CDR2 is EKD. The CDR3 totals 18 residues. The CDR3 bases are TGTGCCTTTGACACCCTTTGGGGTAGCTCCTGGGACACCCGACAGATGTTTTTC. Translating it yields CAFDTLWGSSWDTRQMFF.

This clone was detected a few times. Translating this DNA gives a protein that differs at residue 11 from the TCRdb one, which belongs to a much larger clone; a read error is likely, and the protein shown is this translation. Other nucleotide sequences from this sample produce the same CDR3. The CDR3 loop reads CACDTVGDSSRDTRQMFF. In DNA form, the CDR3 reads TGTGCCTGTGACACCGTGGGGGACAGCTCCCGGGACACCCGACAGATGTTTTTC. The rearrangement joins TRDV2 to TRDJ3; TRDD3 aligns across 7 bases. Germline V gene sequence: CDR1 GEAIGNYY, CDR2 EKD. This CDR3 comprises 18 residues.

This clone was seen more than once but under ten times. With only one base between it and a far larger clone, this is likely a read error. Other DNA sequences in this sample translate to the same CDR3. This chain connects TRDV2 to TRDJ1; 9 positions match TRDD3. Germline-derived CDR1 and CDR2 are GEAIGNYY and EKD. There are 17 residues in the CDR3. The CDR3, as DNA: TGTGCCTGCGACACGGGGGATACTCTCCGGTACACCGATAAACTCATCTTT. As protein: CACDTGDTLRYTDKLIF.

Note on this clone: Given a far larger clone just one base away, this is likely a sequencing read error. The rearrangement links TRDV2 to TRDJ3; tentative D call: TRDD3 (6 bases). Germline lookup yields CDR1 GEAIGNYY and CDR2 EKD. The CDR3 covers 22 residues. CDR3 bases: TGTGCCTGTGACACCGGCTCCCTACTGGGAATCAAGAGCTCCTGGGACACCCGACAGGTGTTTTTC. It specifies CACDTGSLLGIKSSWDTRQVFF.

Within the sample, this clone is medium-sized. At the DNA level, this CDR3 is encoded by other sequences in the same sample as well. The chain links TRDV2 to TRDJ1, with TRDD3 identical over 8 bases. Germline V gene sequence: CDR1 GEAIGNYY, CDR2 EKD. This CDR3 comprises 15 residues. The V and J ends lost 2 bases and 2 bases, in that order; junction bases with no gene match: 6. The CDR3 loop reads CACDILGALTDKLIF. In DNA, the CDR3 is TGTGCCTGTGACATACTGGGGGCCCTGACCGATAAACTCATCTTT.

With regard to this clone: TCRdb pairs this DNA with a much larger clone's protein that differs at residue 8, likely a read error; the protein shown was translated from the DNA. The chain links TRAV29/DV5 to TRDJ1, with D unresolved. The length of the CDR3 is 15 residues. Germline-derived CDR1 and CDR2 are NSMFDY and ISSIKDK. Trimming removed 0 bases at V and 2 bases at J, with 14 bases between. The CDR3 nucleotides read TGTGCAGCAAGCGGTCCCCCACCGGGGACCGATAAACTCATCTTT. The encoded protein is CAASGPPPGTDKLIF. The full variable domain, with the rest looked up from reference TRAV29/DV5 and TRDJ1, is DQQVKQNSPSLSVQEGRISILNCDYTNSMFDYFLWYKKYPAEGPTFLISISSIKDKNEDGRFTVFLNKSAKHLSLHIVPSQPGDSAVYFCAASGPPPGTDKLIFGKGTRVTVEP.

This clone was counted a few times. Being one base from a much bigger clone, this may be a read error. This sequence joins TRDV2 and TRDJ3; TRDD3 aligns across 7 bases. The CDR3 is 21 residues long. In germline, CDR1 is GEAIGNYY, CDR2 EKD. The ends lost 2 bases at V and 0 bases at J; junction bases unmatched: 15. The CDR3 is CACDRLGGPSWSSWDTRQMFF. As DNA, the CDR3 is TGTGCCTGTGACAGGCTGGGGGGCCCCTCCTGGAGCTCCTGGGACACCCGACAGATGTTTTTC.

This clone occurred many times. Here the CDR3 DNA reads TGTGCTCTTGGGCCAACCTTCCTACGCTTTCTGGGGGTCCATTACACCGATAAACTCATCTTT. It specifies CALGPTFLRFLGVHYTDKLIF. The chain carries TRDV1 and TRDJ1; 9 bases line up with TRDD2. Germline trimming cut 5 bases from V and 0 bases from J; bases unmatched to any gene: 22. The germline V gene encodes CDR1 TSWWSYY and CDR2 QGS. This CDR3 has 21 residues.

In the case of this clone: TCRdb lists the protein of a much larger clone for this DNA, which differs at residue 5, so this is likely a read error; the protein given here is translated from the DNA itself. V usage is TRDV2 and J usage is TRDJ3; 9 positions match TRDD3. The V gene's germline CDR1 is GEAIGNYY and CDR2 EKD. CDR3 length: 19 amino acids. With 3 bases clipped from V and 2 bases from J, the junction kept 10 bases outside the gene matches. CDR3 region: CACDASWGYEAWDTRQMFF. CDR3 DNA: TGTGCCTGTGACGCCAGCTGGGGATACGAGGCCTGGGACACCCGACAGATGTTTTTC.